This T cell receptor (beta chain) was retrieved from a study of CD8 T cells in ankylosing spondylitis. General study findings and limits: The study looked at matched synovial fluid samples from ankylosing spondylitis patients. Disease-linked clones were reported to be significantly enriched there. A motif of 8 or 9 highly homologous TCR beta variants was seen as apparently characteristic of ankylosing spondylitis blood. In the blood and synovial fluid of reactive arthritis, some motif variants had been previously reported.

For TCR beta, libraries came from quantitative 5'-RACE with molecular barcodes. TCRdb re-called the 5' RACE reads through MiXCR, storing one row per CDR3 protein. Of 50,000 or so distinct CDR3 sequences in the sample, 6.5% to 9% were seen once. V dropped 1 base and J dropped 8 bases, with 11 bases sitting between them. Germline V gives CDR1 LGHDT, CDR2 YNNKEL (reference sequence). This CDR3 has 13 residues. With respect to this clonotype: Antigen unknown.

The specimen was blood, either unsorted or a sorted T cell fraction (not recorded which). The TCR sequence derives from a female donor with ankylosing spondylitis or in good health (not recorded which). The V and J genes are TRBV3-1 and TRBJ1-2; a weak D match, TRBD1 (6 bases). The CDR3 region has the DNA TGTGCCAGCAGCCAAGCAGGGGCAGGCGGCTACACCTTC. Its protein product is CASSQAGAGGYTF.